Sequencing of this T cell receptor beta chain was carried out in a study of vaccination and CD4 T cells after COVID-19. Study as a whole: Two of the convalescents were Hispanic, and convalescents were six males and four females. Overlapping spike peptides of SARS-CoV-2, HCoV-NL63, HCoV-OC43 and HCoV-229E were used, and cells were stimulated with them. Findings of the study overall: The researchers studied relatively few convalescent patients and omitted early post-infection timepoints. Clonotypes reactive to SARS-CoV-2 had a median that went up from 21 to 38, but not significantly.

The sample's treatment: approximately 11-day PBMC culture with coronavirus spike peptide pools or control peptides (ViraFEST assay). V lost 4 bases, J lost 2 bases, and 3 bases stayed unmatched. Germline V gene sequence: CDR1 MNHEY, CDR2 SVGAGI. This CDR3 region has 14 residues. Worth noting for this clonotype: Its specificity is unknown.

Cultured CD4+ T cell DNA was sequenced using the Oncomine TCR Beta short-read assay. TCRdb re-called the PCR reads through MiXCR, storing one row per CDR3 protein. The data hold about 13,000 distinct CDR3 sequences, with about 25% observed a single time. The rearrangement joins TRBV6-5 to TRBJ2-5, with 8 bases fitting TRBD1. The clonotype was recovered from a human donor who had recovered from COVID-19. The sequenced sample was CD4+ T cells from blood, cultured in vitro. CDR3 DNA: TGTGCCAGCAGTTCCGACAGGGGACAAGAGACCCAGTACTTC. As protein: CASSSDRGQETQYF.